These 10 T cell receptor beta chains originate from one sample sequenced in a study of blood T cell repertoires in COVID-19. Assay: immunoSEQ multiplex PCR; the TCRdb copy retains only in-frame clones and omits some. The profile shows about 74,000 clones, roughly nine tenths of them singletons. Material for sequencing was peripheral blood. The origin of the receptors is a man aged 50 to 59 with acute or convalescent COVID-19.

J is TRBJ2-3 and V is TRBV5-5; no reliable D call. The V end was cut by 0 bases, the J end by 5 bases, with 7 bases between. There are 13 residues in the CDR3. Germline V gene sequence: CDR1 SGHKS, CDR2 YYEKEE (reference sequence). The CDR3 protein is CASSLARRDTQYF. CDR3 DNA sequence: TGTGCCAGCAGCTTGGCGCGGAGAGATACGCAGTATTTT.

This clone was picked up one time. CDR3 DNA sequence: TGCGCCAGCAGCTTGGATGTCGGACAGACTGAAGCTTTCTTT. Its translation: CASSLDVGQTEAFF. This chain connects TRBV5-1 to TRBJ1-1; D may be TRBD1 (6 bases). The CDR3 is 14 residues long. The V and J ends lost 0 bases and 5 bases respectively, with 11 bases between them. Germline V lookup: CDR1 SGHRS, CDR2 YFSETQ. Looking up the rest from reference TRBV5-1 and TRBJ1-1 gives the full variable domain: KAGVTQTPRYLIKTRGQQVTLSCSPISGHRSVSWYQQTPGQGLQFLFEYFSETQRNKGNFPGRFSGRQFSNSRSEMNVSTLELGDSALYLCASSLDVGQTEAFFGQGTRLTVV.

The rearrangement joins TRBV9 to TRBJ2-3; 10 bases align to TRBD2. Per germline, CDR1 SGDLS and CDR2 YYNGEE. J gave up 6 bases and V 3 bases, and 7 bases lay outside the gene matches. There are 15 residues in the CDR3. Here the CDR3 DNA reads TGTGCCAGCAGCGCCGGGACTAGCGACGTTGATACGCAGTATTTT. Encoded protein: CASSAGTSDVDTQYF.

The rearrangement joins TRBV4-2 to TRBJ2-7; tentatively, D is TRBD2 (5 bases). CDR1 is LGHNA, CDR2 YNFKEQ, per germline. The germline V and J ends were trimmed by 2 bases and 0 bases, with 11 bases remaining between them. There are 15 residues in the CDR3. The CDR3 DNA reads as TGTGCCAGCAGCCAACCTAGCTCCCACTCCTACGAGCAGTACTTC. Translated: CASSQPSSHSYEQYF.

This clone came up a few times. The chain links TRBV27 to TRBJ1-6, with 7 nucleotides matching TRBD1. J lost 7 bases, V lost 6 bases, and 3 bases had no gene match. The CDR3 has 13 residues. Germline assignment: CDR1 MNHEY and CDR2 SMNVEV (reference sequence). In nucleotides, the CDR3 is TGTGCCAGCAGGTGGGGACAGAATTCACCCCTCCACTTT. Protein: CASRWGQNSPLHF.

The chain couples TRBV5-1 to TRBJ2-1, with D tentatively TRBD2 (5 bases). The CDR3 loop spans 16 amino acids. Deletions cut 0 bases from V and 6 bases from J, with 16 bases between. Germline values: CDR1 SGHRS, CDR2 YFSETQ. CDR3 DNA: TGCGCCAGCAGCTTGGAGGTTCGAGGGTTCGGCAATGAGCAGTTCTTC. Amino acids: CASSLEVRGFGNEQFF.

This clone was recorded only once. The chain uses TRBV27 and TRBJ1-5; possible D gene TRBD1, 5 bases. V shed 3 bases and J shed 9 bases, with 12 bases lying between them. The V gene's germline CDR1 is MNHEY and CDR2 SMNVEV (reference sequence). The CDR3 runs to 13 residues. The DNA for the CDR3 is TGTGCCAGCAGTTTCGACAGTCAGGGGCCCCAGCATTTT. This codes for CASSFDSQGPQHF.

The rearrangement links TRBV28 to TRBJ2-1; 10 bases are shared with TRBD2. CDR1 and CDR2 (germline): MDHEN, SYDVKM. This CDR3 contains 16 residues. The V and J ends lost 3 bases and 7 bases, in that order; junction bases with no gene match: 9. The DNA of the CDR3 is TGTGCCAGCAGTTTCGGGCTAGCGGGAGTCGGTAATGAGCAGTTCTTC. It specifies CASSFGLAGVGNEQFF.

This clone is a singleton in its sample. This rearrangement joins TRBV20-1 to TRBJ1-2, with TRBD1 identical over 9 bases. The junction had 6 bases not matched to a gene; V was cut back by 3 bases and J by 4 bases. This CDR3 is 14 amino acids long. Germline CDR1 and CDR2: DFQATT and SNEGSKA (reference sequence). The CDR3 reads CSASKTGGTYGYTF. DNA for the CDR3: TGCAGTGCTAGTAAGACAGGGGGAACCTATGGCTACACCTTC.

This clone was detected only once. The chain couples TRBV30 to TRBJ1-2; 8 nucleotides match TRBD1. The CDR3 totals 13 residues. J was trimmed by 4 bases and V by 6 bases; bases with no gene match: 7. The germline V gene has CDR1 GTSNPN and CDR2 SVGIG (reference sequence). As DNA, the CDR3 is TGTGCCTGTACCGGGACAGGTCTCTATGGCTACACCTTC. Protein: CACTGTGLYGYTF.